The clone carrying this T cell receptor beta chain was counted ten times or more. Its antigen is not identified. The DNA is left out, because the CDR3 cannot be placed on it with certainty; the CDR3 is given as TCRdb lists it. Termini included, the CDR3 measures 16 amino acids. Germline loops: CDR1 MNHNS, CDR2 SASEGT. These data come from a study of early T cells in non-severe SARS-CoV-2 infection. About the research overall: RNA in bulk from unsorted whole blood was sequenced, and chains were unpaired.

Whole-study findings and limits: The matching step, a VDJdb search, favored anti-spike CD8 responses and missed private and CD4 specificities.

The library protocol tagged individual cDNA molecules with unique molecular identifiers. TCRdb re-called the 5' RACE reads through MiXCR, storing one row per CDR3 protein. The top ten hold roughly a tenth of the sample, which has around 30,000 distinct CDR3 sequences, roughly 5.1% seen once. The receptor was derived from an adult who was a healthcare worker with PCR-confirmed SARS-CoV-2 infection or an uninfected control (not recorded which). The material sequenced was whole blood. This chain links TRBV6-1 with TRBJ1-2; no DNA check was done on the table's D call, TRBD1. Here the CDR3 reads CASILGPYFTNYGYTF.